This entry features one T cell receptor beta chain sequence. The target antigen is unknown. In the PCR, 60 Vbeta and 13 Jbeta primers were used. Authors' data handling: A later analysis counted 65 million to 95 million unique TCR beta chains, some 12 million shared. Produced via immunoSEQ multiplex PCR; TCRdb's table is partial and in-frame only. That table is the source of V, J and clone size, and D and trimming were worked out from the DNA. The sample lists tens of thousands of clones; around 77% were seen once. This specimen belongs to a study of cytomegalovirus exposure and HLA in healthy donors. Study-wide points: The authors listed some 150 TCR beta chains as cytomegalovirus-associated. It was taken for granted in presence/absence analyses that sequencing depth across donors was roughly uniform.

Germline V gene sequence: CDR1 GTSNPN, CDR2 SVGIG (reference sequence). Trimming pared 4 bases from V and 4 bases from J, leaving 16 bases between. This CDR3 contains 14 residues. The chain combines TRBV30 with TRBJ1-1, with D perhaps matching TRBD1 (6 bases). The origin of this receptor is a woman aged 40-49 years in good health and CMV-seropositive. The sample consisted of PBMCs. The CDR3 coding sequence is TGTGCCTGGATCTCACACAGGGCGGGCACTGAAGCTTTCTTT. Translated: CAWISHRAGTEAFF.